This T cell receptor beta chain is drawn from a study of CD8 T cells in ankylosing spondylitis (dated by TCRdb to the late 2010s). For the study in its entirety: To find TCR variants linked to disease, the study profiled T cell receptor beta repertoires in ankylosing spondylitis patients and healthy donors. The full study cohort was made up of 25 to 30 ankylosing spondylitis patients and 108 healthy donors. Samples of peripheral blood were taken, and for ankylosing spondylitis patients, synovial fluid was collected as well. Paper-wide results and their limitations: A CD8+ phenotype was shown by the disease-linked clones, which were found at relatively low frequencies in peripheral blood. The disease-linked clones were reported to be significantly enriched in matched synovial fluid samples from ankylosing spondylitis patients. Some of the motif variants had been reported before in the synovial fluid and blood of reactive arthritis patients, a finding that suggests common disease-initiation mechanisms. Blood from ankylosing spondylitis patients appeared to be characterized by a TCR beta motif made up of several highly homologous amino acid variants.

From a lookup of the germline V gene, CDR1 and CDR2 are KGHSH and LQKENI. The CDR3, from cysteine to phenylalanine, totals 16 residues. Only the CDR3 DNA stays, 48 bases, in frame from base 1. This sample was sequenced with an Illumina HiSeq 2500. TCR beta libraries were prepared by quantitative 5'-RACE with molecular barcodes. The published analysis was carried out like this. A new computational method based on a probabilistic model of VDJ rearrangement was used to identify disease-linked TCR variants. TCRdb reworked the public reads: Q25 trimming with fastp, MiXCR clone assembly, productive beta chains retained. Every distinct CDR3 protein forms one entry, paired with its most common genes and DNA. These V and J calls rely on TCRdb rather than the paper's analysis. This sample has a few hundred thousand distinct CDR3 sequences in its table, and 20% of those were observed once. 7.8% of the sample is in the top ten clones.

In regard to this clonotype: Its cognate antigen has yet to be identified. One end of the junction fails to match germline, which may point to a read error.

The chain is assembled from TRBV18 and TRBJ2-3; 13 bases in the middle match TRBD2. The sample consisted of blood, either unsorted or a sorted T cell fraction (not recorded which). This TCR was sampled from a male donor with ankylosing spondylitis or in good health (not recorded which). This receptor carries the CDR3 CAGSPGLAGGTDTQYF. The nucleotide sequence reads TGTGCCGGCTCACCAGGACTAGCGGGAGGCACAGATACGCAGTATTTT.